Below are 3 T cell receptor beta chains sequenced from a single sample in a study of cytomegalovirus exposure and HLA in healthy donors. Primers included in the PCR were 60 Vbeta and 13 Jbeta primers. The table came from immunoSEQ multiplex PCR; TCRdb's copy has only in-frame clones and leaves some out. The sample yields roughly 70,000 clones, almost 85% seen once. Material: PBMCs. The receptor set was obtained from a young man in good health and CMV-seronegative.

The chain employs TRBV5-1 and TRBJ1-1; D gene uncertain. The germline V gene encodes CDR1 SGHRS and CDR2 YFSETQ. V was clipped by 7 bases and J by 3 bases, with 22 bases between them. The CDR3 is 16 residues long. Here the CDR3 DNA reads TGCGCCAGCCGAGGTCGAGGGATCGAAGAATACACTGAAGCTTTCTTT. Its translation: CASRGRGIEEYTEAFF.

The V gene is TRBV10-2, the J gene TRBJ2-7, with 7 bases identical to TRBD1. The V gene end was trimmed by 0 bases and the J gene end by 2 bases; junction bases not matched to a gene: 4. CDR1 and CDR2 from the germline V gene are WSHSY and SAAADI. The CDR3 consists of 15 residues. Written as DNA, the CDR3 is TGCGCCAGCAGTGAGTCGAACAGGGGAACCTACGAGCAGTACTTC. Translating it yields CASSESNRGTYEQYF.

This clone was seen a few times. The CDR3 nucleotides read TGTGCCTGGACACTAGCCTTAGATACGCAGTATTTT. Protein product: CAWTLALDTQYF. The chain carries TRBV30 and TRBJ2-3, with D possibly being TRBD2 (6 bases). Germline V lookup: CDR1 GTSNPN, CDR2 SVGIG (reference sequence). V lost 4 bases and J lost 5, with 10 bases in between. This CDR3 comprises 12 residues.